This T cell receptor beta chain was retrieved from a study of CD8 T cells in ankylosing spondylitis. The V and J ends lost 2 bases and 9 bases, in that order; junction bases with no gene match: 5. The V gene's germline CDR1 is SGHRS and CDR2 YFSETQ. CDR3 length equals 14 residues. Study-wide points: According to the report, clones linked to the disease were significantly enriched in matched synovial fluid samples taken from ankylosing spondylitis patients. Among TCR beta sequences, a motif of several highly homologous variants appeared characteristic of ankylosing spondylitis blood.

To note about this clonotype: The antigen is undetermined.

For TCR beta, libraries came from quantitative 5'-RACE with molecular barcodes. Via MiXCR, TCRdb re-called the 5' RACE reads, giving one row per CDR3 protein. The table includes around 140,000 distinct CDR3 sequences, 17% detected once. Sequencing input: blood, either unsorted or a sorted T cell fraction (not recorded which). This TCR came from a male donor with ankylosing spondylitis. The rearrangement uses TRBV5-1 and TRBJ1-6, with 7 bases aligning to TRBD1. The CDR3 spells CASSLHRGSSPLHF. The CDR3 coding sequence is TGCGCCAGCAGCTTACACAGGGGTAGTTCACCCCTCCACTTT.